The clone carrying this TCR beta chain occurred many times. No antigen is known for it. The data were taken from a study of T-cell memory formation after mild COVID-19. Study-wide findings and caveats: Detection of some responders pre-infection suggested pre-existing cross-reactive memory T cells participated. The main location of contracting CD4+ clones was CM and EM, and that of contracting CD8+ clones was EMRA. Among clones contracting day 15 to 85, CD4/CD8 was balanced, whereas later expanders leaned CD4+.

TCRdb re-analysed the 5' RACE reads in MiXCR, keeping a single row per CDR3 protein. This sample has about 360,000 distinct CDR3 sequences, with under 15% found just once. CDR3 size: 13 residues. Trimming left V 5 bases short and J 0 bases short, with 7 bases between. Germline loops: CDR1 SGHRS, CDR2 YFSETQ. Sequences were obtained from PBMCs or a T cell subset sorted from them (not recorded which). The receptor was derived from a man in his late teens or twenties who had mild COVID-19 (a few samples of this study predate the infection). Cell type and time point are not known. The rearrangement links TRBV5-1 to TRBJ2-3; D gene uncertain. In DNA form, the CDR3 reads TGCGCCAGCAGGTCGGACAGCACAGATACGCAGTATTTT. Encoded protein: CASRSDSTDTQYF.